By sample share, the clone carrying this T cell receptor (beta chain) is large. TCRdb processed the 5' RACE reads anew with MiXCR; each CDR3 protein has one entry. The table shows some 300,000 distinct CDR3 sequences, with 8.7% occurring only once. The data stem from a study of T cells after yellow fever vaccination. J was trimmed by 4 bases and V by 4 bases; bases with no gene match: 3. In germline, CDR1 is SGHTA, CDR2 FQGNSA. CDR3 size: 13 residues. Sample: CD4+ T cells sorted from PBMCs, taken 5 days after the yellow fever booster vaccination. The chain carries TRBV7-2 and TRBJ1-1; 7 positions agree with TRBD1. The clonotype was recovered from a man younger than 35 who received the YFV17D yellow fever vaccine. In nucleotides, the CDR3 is TGTGCCAGCAGCTACCGACAGGGCACTGAAGCTTTCTTT. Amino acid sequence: CASSYRQGTEAFF.